The entry that follows covers one T cell receptor (beta chain) sequence. Its target is unknown. This specimen belongs to a study of T cell responses to AZD1222 COVID-19 vaccine. Study-level points and caveats: Targets within unmutated variant regions were reportedly found for nearly half of spike-specific TCRs. The donors showed a predominance of white British ancestry and of females, with possible underestimation of clonal diversity.

Using immunoSEQ multiplex PCR, the repertoire was profiled, and TCRdb retains in-frame clones only, with some absent. Altogether roughly 150,000 clones are present, 75% to 90% being singletons, with the ten largest covering roughly 1.7%. Second-dose schedules of about 4 or about 12 weeks were combined. V dropped 3 bases and J dropped 4; count of bases not matched to a gene: 11. CDR1 and CDR2 (germline): KGHSH, LQKENI. This CDR3 contains 17 residues. The sequenced sample was peripheral blood, obtained 28 days after the second AZD1222 dose. This TCR came from an adult who received the AZD1222 COVID-19 vaccine. The genes are TRBV18 and TRBJ2-3, with 9 bases that match TRBD1. CDR3 sequence (DNA): TGTGCCAGCTCACCGTATACAGGGGGCGTGGGTGCAGATACGCAGTATTTT. It specifies CASSPYTGGVGADTQYF.